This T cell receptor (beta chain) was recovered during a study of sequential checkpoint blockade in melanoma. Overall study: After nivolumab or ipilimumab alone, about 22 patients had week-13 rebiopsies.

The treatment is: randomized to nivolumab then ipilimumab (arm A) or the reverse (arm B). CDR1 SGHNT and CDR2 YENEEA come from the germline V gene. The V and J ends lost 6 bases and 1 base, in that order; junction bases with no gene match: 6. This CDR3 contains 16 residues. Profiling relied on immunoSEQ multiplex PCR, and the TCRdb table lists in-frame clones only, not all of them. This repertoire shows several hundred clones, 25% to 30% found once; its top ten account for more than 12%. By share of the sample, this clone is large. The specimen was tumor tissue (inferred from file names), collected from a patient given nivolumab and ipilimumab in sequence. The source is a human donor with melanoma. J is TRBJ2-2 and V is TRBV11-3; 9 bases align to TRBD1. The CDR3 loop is CASSQRGQGNTGELFF. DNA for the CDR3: TGTGCCAGCAGTCAGAGGGGACAGGGGAACACCGGGGAGCTGTTTTTT.